The T cell receptor (beta chain) under discussion was sequenced for a study of blood T cell repertoires in COVID-19. Study summary: Italy, Spain and the United States were the sources of the convalescent and acute COVID-19 samples. Sample material is recorded as cDNA or gDNA derived from T cells, B-cell-depleted T cells, or PBMCs.

In the study's own analysis: Reference gene primers were amplified, and this amplification served to estimate nucleated cell counts. Repertoires were generated with immunoSEQ multiplex PCR, while TCRdb's copy carries only in-frame clones and drops some. From that table come the V and J calls and clone size; the DNA was used to work out D and trimming. Of over 30,000 clones in the sample, about 90% were seen once. Germline assignment: CDR1 SGHKS and CDR2 YYEKEE (reference sequence). Between the trimmed V and J ends, which lost 0 bases and 8 bases, there was a span of 15 bases. This CDR3 region has 16 residues.

What was sequenced was peripheral blood. The TCR comes from a human donor in a cohort sampled during active COVID-19. The chain joins TRBV5-5 to TRBJ1-6; D is possibly TRBD1 (5 bases). The CDR3, as DNA: TGTGCCAGCAGCTTGGCCCCGGACATACGTTATTCACCCCTCCACTTT. Translated: CASSLAPDIRYSPLHF.